This TCR beta chain was obtained from a study of T-cell memory formation after mild COVID-19. Turning to this clonotype: Its antigen is still unknown.

MiXCR was run by TCRdb on the 5' RACE reads, yielding one entry per CDR3 protein. The table shows 250,000 to 400,000 distinct CDR3 sequences, with around an eighth occurring only once. Notes on the study in general: Pre-infection memory harbored some responding clones, suggesting cross-reactive memory joined.

This CDR3 is 16 amino acids long. The V gene's germline CDR1 is SGDLS and CDR2 YYNGEE. J lost 0 bases, V lost 4 bases, and 6 bases had no gene match. The source material was PBMCs or a T cell subset sorted from them (not recorded which). This TCR was sampled from a man aged 18-30 years who had mild COVID-19 (a few samples of this study predate the infection). Cell type and time point are not known. This chain links TRBV9 with TRBJ1-3; 8 nucleotides agree with TRBD1. The CDR3 protein is CASSPGQGYSGNTIYF. The CDR3 DNA follows: TGTGCCAGCAGCCCAGGACAGGGTTACTCTGGAAACACCATATATTTT.